These 20 T cell receptor beta chains came from one sample sequenced in a study of T cell clonality in common variable immunodeficiency. Study findings and constraints: Fewer deletions and N-nucleotide insertions were reportedly seen in common variable immunodeficiency TCR beta sequences.

Method: immunoSEQ multiplex PCR; TCRdb's copy keeps in-frame clones and lacks some. The repertoire consists of some 19,000 clones, none detected only once. Which antigens these TCRs recognize remains unknown. The source material was peripheral blood mononuclear cells. The receptor source for this set is a human donor with common variable immunodeficiency.

This clone has a count of ten or more. The CDR3 end lies 3 residues beyond the end of the read and is filled in from the germline J gene. The J gene is TRBJ2-1, the V gene TRBV2; D is possibly TRBD1 (5 bases). CDR3 size: 11 residues. Per germline, CDR1 SNHLY and CDR2 FYNNEI. V gave up 9 bases and J gave up 8 bases, with 11 bases separating them. The CDR3 protein is CASRGYDEQFF. The CDR3 DNA, read in part, is TGTGCCAGTAGGGGTTATGATGAG. Full variable domain (outside the CDR3, taken from reference TRBV2 and TRBJ2-1): EPEVTQTPSHQVTQMGQEVILRCVPISNHLYFYWYRQILGQKVEFLVSFYNNEISEKSEIFDDQFSVERPDGSNFTLKIRSTKLEDSAMYFCASRGYDEQFFGPGTRLTVL.

In the case of this clone: The CDR3 end is not reached by the read, which stops 3 residues before it; the germline J gene fills it in. V usage is TRBV19 and J usage is TRBJ2-3, with 12 bases aligning to TRBD2. V lost 5 bases to trimming and J lost 6 bases; unmatched junction nucleotides: 6. CDR1 is LNHDA and CDR2 is SQIVND in the germline V gene (reference sequence). The CDR3 is 15 amino acids. The DNA read from the CDR3 is TGTGCCAGTAGTGCTAGCGGGAGGGTCTCGGATACG. Protein sequence: CASSASGRVSDT. The complete CDR3 reads CASSASGRVSDTQYF. Based on the CDR3 plus reference TRBV19 and TRBJ2-3, the full variable domain is DGGITQSPKYLFRKEGQNVTLSCEQNLNHDAMYWYRQDPGQGLRLIYYSQIVNDFQKGDIAEGYSVSREKKESFPLTVTSAQKNPTAFYLCASSASGRVSDTQYFGPGTRLTVL.

This clone was observed a handful of times. The CDR3 is cut off 3 residues early in the read; its end comes from the germline J gene. This chain connects TRBV6-1 to TRBJ1-3; D unresolved. The length of the CDR3 is 15 residues. Germline CDR1 is MNHNS and CDR2 is SASEGT. Trimming cost V 3 bases and J 4 bases, with 13 bases left between them. CDR3 DNA (partial): TGTGCCAGCAGTGACTTCGAGAGGGTAGGAAACACC. Amino acid sequence: CASSDFERVGNT. The full-length CDR3 reads as CASSDFERVGNTIYF.

This clone showed up just a few times. The read gets to within 3 residues of the CDR3 end, and the germline J gene fills in the rest. The chain couples TRBV2 to TRBJ1-2; D is unclear. V lost 2 bases and J lost 7, with 11 bases in between. Germline V gene lookup returns CDR1 SNHLY and CDR2 FYNNEI. This CDR3 has 13 residues. The CDR3 DNA, read in part, is TGTGCCAGCAGTGAACTATTGAGCCTTGGC. It encodes CASSELLSLG. The full CDR3 sequence reads CASSELLSLGYTF.

About this clone itself: The CDR3 end falls 3 residues outside the read, so it is completed with the germline J gene. The chain links TRBV19 to TRBJ2-2; TRBD2 aligns across 11 bases. CDR3 size: 17 residues. V dropped 5 bases and J dropped 4; count of bases not matched to a gene: 9. Germline V gene lookup returns CDR1 LNHDA and CDR2 SQIVND (reference sequence). This CDR3 is CASSEIAGGPGTGELFF. CDR3 DNA (partial): TGTGCCAGTAGTGAGATAGCGGGAGGGCCGGGCACCGGGGAG.

As concerns this clone: The DNA ends 3 residues before the CDR3 does, and the rest of the CDR3 is filled in from the germline J gene. V gene TRBV2 combines with J gene TRBJ2-3; D is unclear. This CDR3 is built from 14 residues. CDR1 and CDR2 from the germline V gene are SNHLY and FYNNEI. V dropped 5 bases and J dropped 2 bases, with 11 bases sitting between them. Partial CDR3 DNA: TGTGCCAGCAGTCCGGGTCATAACACAGATACG. Its translation is CASSPGHNTDT. The complete CDR3 protein is CASSPGHNTDTQYF.

This clone was found a few times. Coverage ceases 3 residues before the CDR3 finishes, and the germline J gene fills in the end. The gene calls are TRBV5-6 and TRBJ1-4; unclear D gene. The germline CDR1 and CDR2 sequences are SGHDT and YYEEEE. This CDR3 region has 14 residues. The V and J ends lost 1 base and 8 bases respectively, with 12 bases between them. CDR3 region: CASSLMGPKEKLFF. CDR3 DNA, as far as it was read: TGTGCCAGCAGCTTGATGGGCCCGAAGGAAAAA.

This clone was picked up many times. The read terminates 3 residues ahead of where the CDR3 ends, so the germline J gene completes it. The gene calls are TRBV4-2 and TRBJ2-1, with D unresolved. Germline-derived CDR1 and CDR2 are LGHNA and YNFKEQ. Deletions cut 0 bases from V and 0 bases from J, with 12 bases between. This CDR3 is 17 amino acids long. The CDR3 region is CASSQDQASSSYNEQFF. CDR3 DNA, as far as it was read: TGTGCCAGCAGCCAAGATCAAGCGTCGAGCTCCTACAATGAG.

This clone was detected only a few times. CDR3 residues: CASSPQGTTQETQYF. The sequenced part of the CDR3 DNA is TGTGCCAGCAGCCCCCAGGGGACTACCCAAGAGACC. The chain is built from TRBV7-9 and TRBJ2-5; possibly TRBD2 for D (7 bases). From the germline J gene comes the end of the CDR3, since the read stops 3 residues before it. The CDR3 extends over 15 amino acids. Germline CDR1 SEHNR, CDR2 FQNEAQ (reference sequence). V lost 5 bases to trimming and J lost 1 base, with 14 bases between them.

The sample holds a few counts of this clone. The read comes to an end 3 residues before the CDR3 does, leaving the germline J gene to fill in the end. The chain carries TRBV6-2 or TRBV6-3 and TRBJ2-1; TRBD2 agrees at 7 bases. This CDR3 has 16 amino acids. The germline gives CDR1 MNHEY, CDR2 SVGEGT. V shed 7 bases, J shed 9 bases, and the junction held 18 bases outside the gene matches. CDR3: CASTYVGSLGGSEQFF. Partial CDR3 DNA: TGTGCCAGCACCTACGTTGGGAGCCTGGGGGGGTCTGAG.

This clone was detected a few times. The CDR3 end lies 3 residues beyond the end of the read and is filled in from the germline J gene. The chain joins TRBV7-2 to TRBJ2-3, with 7 bases lining up with TRBD2. This CDR3 has 15 amino acids. Losses at the gene ends were 3 bases for V and 0 bases for J; bases not matched to a gene: 3. Germline V gene sequence: CDR1 SGHTA, CDR2 FQGNSA. CDR3 DNA, as far as it was read: TGTGCCAGCAGCTTCGGGGGGTCTAGCACAGATACG. It translates to CASSFGGSSTDT. The complete CDR3 reads CASSFGGSSTDTQYF.

With respect to this clone: The CDR3 is cut off 3 residues early in the read; its end comes from the germline J gene. The chain employs TRBV30 and TRBJ1-1; TRBD1 is a possible D gene (6 bases). The CDR3 contains 13 residues. Germline V gives CDR1 GTSNPN, CDR2 SVGIG (reference sequence). V lost 5 bases and J lost 6, with 16 bases in between. The CDR3 region is CAWGQPLGAEAFF. The covered CDR3 bases are TGTGCCTGGGGACAGCCGTTGGGGGCTGAA. The variable domain in full, completed from reference TRBV30 and TRBJ1-1, reads SQTIHQWPATLVQPVGSPLSLECTVEGTSNPNLYWYRQAAGRGLQLLFYSVGIGQISSEVPQNLSASRPQDRQFILSSKKLLLSDSGFYLCAWGQPLGAEAFFGQGTRLTVV.

This clone was found many times. The read gets to within 3 residues of the CDR3 end, and the germline J gene fills in the rest. The rearrangement joins TRBV18 to TRBJ1-1; TRBD1 matches at 7 bases. Trimming cost V 6 bases and J 5 bases; bases outside gene matches: 15. The CDR3 consists of 16 residues. From germline, CDR1 is KGHSH and CDR2 LQKENI. CDR3 bases read: TGTGCCAGCTCGTACCGGATACAGGGGCGCGGGACTGAA. Translating it yields CASSYRIQGRGTE. From start to end, the CDR3 is CASSYRIQGRGTEAFF. Filled out from reference TRBV18 and TRBJ1-1, the complete variable domain reads NAGVMQNPRHLVRRRGQEARLRCSPMKGHSHVYWYRQLPEEGLKFMVYLQKENIIDESGMPKERFSAEFPKEGPSILRIQQVVRGDSAAYFCASSYRIQGRGTEAFFGQGTRLTVV.

The table lists this clone with a few counts. The sequenced part of the CDR3 DNA is TGTGCCTGGAGCGGGCAGACTAGATCGTATAATTCACCC. Amino acids: CAWSGQTRSYNSP. The full CDR3 protein reads CAWSGQTRSYNSPLHF. The chain links TRBV30 to TRBJ1-6, with D uncertain. The sequence runs out 3 residues before the end of the CDR3; the remainder is reconstructed from the germline J gene. The germline gives CDR1 GTSNPN, CDR2 SVGIG (reference sequence). The CDR3 has 16 residues. V was trimmed by 3 bases and J by 4 bases, leaving 16 bases between them.

This clone was found many times. The CDR3 goes on 3 residues after the read ends, and that part is filled in from the germline J gene. The rearrangement uses TRBV7-2 and TRBJ2-5, with D uncertain. V was trimmed by 3 bases and J by 0 bases, leaving 5 bases between them. This CDR3 spans 13 amino acids. Germline loops: CDR1 SGHTA, CDR2 FQGNSA. CDR3 DNA (partial): TGTGCCAGCAGCTTCACAAACCAAGAGACC. Its protein product is CASSFTNQET. The complete CDR3 sequence is CASSFTNQETQYF. The full variable domain, with the rest looked up from reference TRBV7-2 and TRBJ2-5, is GAGVSQSPSNKVTEKGKDVELRCDPISGHTALYWYRQSLGQGLEFLIYFQGNSAPDKSGLPSDRFSAERTGGSVSTLTIQRTQQEDSAVYLCASSFTNQETQYFGPGTRLLVL.

This clone was counted ten times or more. The read gets to within 3 residues of the CDR3 end, and the germline J gene fills in the rest. The rearrangement joins TRBV6-2 or TRBV6-3 to TRBJ2-5, with D possibly matching TRBD1 (6 bases). There are 15 residues in the CDR3. Deletions cut 1 base from V and 5 bases from J, with 14 bases between. Germline lookup yields CDR1 MNHEY and CDR2 SVGEGT. CDR3: CASSYLTTRGETQYF. Incomplete CDR3 DNA: TGTGCCAGCAGTTACTTGACCACTAGGGGGGAGACC.

A few counts support this clone. The read falls 3 residues short of the CDR3 end, and the missing part is taken from the germline J gene. J is TRBJ2-6 and V is TRBV18, with a possible D match to TRBD1 (5 bases). The germline V gene has CDR1 KGHSH and CDR2 LQKENI. The CDR3 is 20 residues long. With 0 bases removed from V and 0 bases from J, the gap between germline ends came to 18 bases. CDR3 bases read: TGTGCCAGCTCACCACCGAGGTCAGGGCCCATCAGCTCTGGGGCCAACGTC. This codes for CASSPPRSGPISSGANV. The full CDR3 protein is CASSPPRSGPISSGANVLTF.

This clone was found a few times. Coverage ceases 3 residues before the CDR3 finishes, and the germline J gene fills in the end. The chain employs TRBV6-2 or TRBV6-3 and TRBJ1-5; 7 bases are a match to TRBD1. The V gene end was trimmed by 9 bases and the J gene end by 5 bases; junction bases not matched to a gene: 4. The CDR3 length is 12 residues. Germline CDR1 and CDR2: MNHEY and SVGEGT. The CDR3 here is CASWDSHQPQHF. Partial CDR3 DNA: TGTGCCAGTTGGGACAGTCATCAGCCC.

This clone occurred many times. Read coverage stops 3 residues before the CDR3 terminus; the germline J gene supplies the remainder. V and J are TRBV18 and TRBJ2-6, with TRBD1 matching over 7 bases. CDR1 is KGHSH and CDR2 is LQKENI in the germline V gene. The CDR3 totals 17 residues. V shed 1 base, J shed 0 bases, and the junction held 3 bases outside the gene matches. The CDR3 DNA, read in part, is TGTGCCAGCTCACCACAGGGGGCCTCCTCTGGGGCCAACGTC. Protein product: CASSPQGASSGANV. The complete CDR3 reads CASSPQGASSGANVLTF. Using reference TRBV18 and TRBJ2-6 for the parts outside the CDR3, the full variable domain is NAGVMQNPRHLVRRRGQEARLRCSPMKGHSHVYWYRQLPEEGLKFMVYLQKENIIDESGMPKERFSAEFPKEGPSILRIQQVVRGDSAAYFCASSPQGASSGANVLTFGAGSRLTVL.

This clone was observed a few times. The read gets to within 3 residues of the CDR3 end, and the germline J gene fills in the rest. The gene calls are TRBV7-2 and TRBJ2-2; a weak D match, TRBD1 (5 bases). V gave up 2 bases and J gave up 6 bases, with 13 bases separating them. Germline assignment: CDR1 SGHTA and CDR2 FQGNSA. CDR3 size: 15 residues. The CDR3 protein is CASSLPMTAAGELFF. The DNA read from the CDR3 is TGTGCCAGCAGCTTACCCATGACAGCAGCCGGGGAG.